A selection of T cell receptor beta chains follows, all from one sample in a study of cytomegalovirus exposure and HLA in healthy donors. Clones were read by immunoSEQ multiplex PCR, and TCRdb kept only the in-frame ones, dropping some. The repertoire holds 150,000 to 200,000 clones, approximately 81% seen once, with roughly a tenth in the top ten. Sequences were obtained from PBMCs. These TCRs come from a man aged 25 to 45 in good health and CMV-seropositive. Both conserved end residues are part of each CDR3. The D gene is left open where the match is weak. Not every row has a clone size; where given, it reads once, few, many or a size class.

v_gene	j_gene	d_gene	abundance	CDR3nt	CDR3aa
TRBV4-3	TRBJ2-2	TRBD2	-	TGCGCCAGCAGCCAAGACACAGCGGGGAGACACACCGGGGAGCTGTTTTTT	CASSQDTAGRHTGELFF
TRBV5-4	TRBJ2-3	TRBD1	-	TGTGCCAGCAGCTCCGGGACAGGGGCCCCAGATACGCAGTATTTT	CASSSGTGAPDTQYF
TRBV7-2	TRBJ2-1	TRBD1	-	TGTGCCAGCAGCTTAGTGGGACAGGGGGCTTATGAGCAGTTCTTC	CASSLVGQGAYEQFF
TRBV5-4	TRBJ2-5	-	once	TGTGCCAGCAGCTCTCAAATATCAGGGTGGACAGCGGAGACCCAGTACTTC	CASSSQISGWTAETQYF
TRBV5-4	TRBJ1-1	-	-	TGTGCCAGCAGCTCCACACAGGGTACCACTGAAGCTTTCTTT	CASSSTQGTTEAFF
TRBV11-2	TRBJ1-2	-	-	TGTGCCAGCAGCTTAGTTGACACCATAAACTATGGCTACACCTTC	CASSLVDTINYGYTF
TRBV11-3	TRBJ2-7	-	-	TGTGCCAGCAGCTTAGATCAAAGAGGGAGCCATCTTCGGGACGAGCAGTACTTC	CASSLDQRGSHLRDEQYF
TRBV19	TRBJ2-7	-	-	TGTGCCAGTAGTACACAGTTGACGATTTCCTACGAGCAGTACTTC	CASSTQLTISYEQYF
TRBV19	TRBJ1-1	-	-	TGTGCCAGTAGTCCCGGACAATCGAACACTGAAGCTTTCTTT	CASSPGQSNTEAFF
TRBV19	TRBJ2-3	-	-	TGTGCCAGTAGTAGCAGGACAGATACGCAGTATTTT	CASSSRTDTQYF
TRBV7-3	TRBJ1-1	-	-	TGTGCCAGCAGCTCCGGGACAAGGACTGAAGCTTTCTTT	CASSSGTRTEAFF
TRBV7-9	TRBJ2-4	TRBD2	once	TGTGCCAGCAGCCGGGGAGGGGTAAACATTCAGTACTTC	CASSRGGVNIQYF
TRBV28	TRBJ2-7	-	-	TGTGCCAGCAGTCCCACCTCGGACACTTACGAGCAGTACTTC	CASSPTSDTYEQYF
TRBV18	TRBJ2-7	-	-	TGTGCCAGCTCACCTTTGACAGGAACCTACGAGCAGTACTTC	CASSPLTGTYEQYF
TRBV28	TRBJ2-3	-	-	TGTGCCAGCAGGGGGCCCGGCCGGCAGACTCGGGATACGCAGTATTTT	CASRGPGRQTRDTQYF
TRBV7-9	TRBJ1-1	-	-	TGTGCCAGCAGCTTAGATTCGGGGAGAGAAGCTTTCTTT	CASSLDSGREAFF
TRBV7-8	TRBJ1-2	TRBD1	-	TGTGCCAGCAGCCGGCGAGGGACAGGGATAGAAGGAGGCTACACCTTC	CASSRRGTGIEGGYTF
TRBV5-1	TRBJ2-7	-	-	TGCGCCAGCAGCTTGGTCGGTTACTCGCCCGACGAGCAGTACTTC	CASSLVGYSPDEQYF
TRBV5-1	TRBJ2-7	TRBD2	once	TGCGCCAGCAGCTTGGTTCTAGCGGGCGCAGCCTACGAGCAGTACTTC	CASSLVLAGAAYEQYF
TRBV18	TRBJ2-7	TRBD1	-	TGTGCCAGCTCTCTTCCGGGACAGGGACCCTACGAGCAGTACTTC	CASSLPGQGPYEQYF
TRBV5-1	TRBJ1-2	TRBD1	-	TGCGCCAGCAGTAGAGGACAGGGGGGTAACTATGGCTACACCTTC	CASSRGQGGNYGYTF
TRBV30	TRBJ1-6	-	few	TGTGCCTGGAGTCCCGGGGTTAATTCACCCCTCCACTTT	CAWSPGVNSPLHF
TRBV18	TRBJ1-1	-	few	TGTGCCAGCTCACCCAAAGGGGGGGTTGGCACTGAAGCTTTCTTT	CASSPKGGVGTEAFF
TRBV27	TRBJ2-1	-	-	TGTGCCAGCAGTCATGGAGGAGGTGAGCAGTTCTTC	CASSHGGGEQFF
TRBV30	TRBJ1-1	TRBD1	-	TGTGCCTGGAGTTCACAGGGGGGTACTTTAGCTTTCTTT	CAWSSQGGTLAFF
TRBV19	TRBJ1-5	TRBD1	-	TGTGCCAGTAGTATAGGTTGGATAGACAGGGGCAATCAGCCCCAGCATTTT	CASSIGWIDRGNQPQHF
TRBV4-2	TRBJ2-6	-	-	TGTGCCAGCAGCCTCCACAGGTCTGGGGCCAACGTCCTGACTTTC	CASSLHRSGANVLTF
TRBV7-9	TRBJ1-6	TRBD1	once	TGCGCCAGCAGCCAGGCGACAGGGAGCGGGGGGACACCCCTCCACTTT	CASSQATGSGGTPLHF
TRBV7-9	TRBJ1-2	-	-	TGTGCCAGCAGCGAGATTCGACAGATCCATGGCTACACCTTC	CASSEIRQIHGYTF
TRBV6-5	TRBJ2-1	-	-	TGTGCCAGCAGTTACTCGAGCAGGGGAGGGAGTAATGAGCAGTTCTTC	CASSYSSRGGSNEQFF
TRBV15	TRBJ2-1	-	-	TGTGCCACCAGCACCCCGGTGGAGCGCCGATCCTCCTACAATGAGCAGTTCTTC	CATSTPVERRSSYNEQFF
TRBV7-2	TRBJ2-1	-	-	TGTGCCAGCACCTCAGGGGAGTCATACAATGAGCAGTTCTTC	CASTSGESYNEQFF
TRBV28	TRBJ2-7	-	-	TGTGCCAGCAGCTTTACAAACGAGCAGTACTTC	CASSFTNEQYF
TRBV5-1	TRBJ1-6	-	-	TGCGCCAGCAGCTTGGACGGACAGTCTAGTTCACCCCTCCACTTT	CASSLDGQSSSPLHF
TRBV10-3	TRBJ2-5	TRBD1	-	TGTGCCATCAGCACAGGACAGGGACTCCAAGAGACCCAGTACTTC	CAISTGQGLQETQYF
TRBV7-2	TRBJ1-6	-	-	TGTGCCAGCAGCCTACAGGGACATAATAATTCACCCCTCCACTTT	CASSLQGHNNSPLHF
TRBV30	TRBJ1-2	TRBD1	-	TGTGCCTGGAGTGGCCCCGGGACAGCCTATGGCTACACCTTC	CAWSGPGTAYGYTF